Below, 23 T cell receptor beta chains from the same sample are listed, as sequenced in a study of blood T cells in healthy people across ages. Next came a second PCR, run for about 6 to 12 cycles, which used a sample-barcoded 5' primer along with a J-beta primer mix. TCRdb analysed the 5' RACE reads with MiXCR anew, one entry per CDR3 protein. There are around 1,800,000 distinct CDR3 sequences in the sample; around 40% occur only once, and about 21% lies in the top ten. The sequenced material came from blood. These TCRs come from a human donor in good health.

Written as DNA, the CDR3 is TGCGCCAGCAGCCAAGGTCCACAGGGACAGGTCGCTAACTATGGCTACACCTTC. Protein product: CASSQGPQGQVANYGYTF. V usage is TRBV4-1 and J usage is TRBJ1-2, with 8 bases lining up with TRBD1. The V and J ends lost 1 base and 0 bases, in that order; junction bases with no gene match: 10. Germline assignment: CDR1 MGHRA and CDR2 YSYEKL. The CDR3 sequence is 18 residues long.

This rearrangement joins TRBV20-1 to TRBJ2-1, with TRBD2 identical over 9 bases. There are 17 residues in the CDR3. Trimming took 6 bases from V and 0 from J; bases not matched to a gene: 12. Germline-derived CDR1 and CDR2 are DFQATT and SNEGSKA (reference sequence). CDR3 nucleotides: TGCAGTGCAAAACGATTGACTAGCGGAAGCTCCTACAATGAGCAGTTCTTC. It yields the protein CSAKRLTSGSSYNEQFF.

The genes are TRBV20-1 and TRBJ2-1; TRBD2 matches 14 bases. Germline V gives CDR1 DFQATT, CDR2 SNEGSKA (reference sequence). This CDR3 region has 17 residues. The V gene end was trimmed by 6 bases and the J gene end by 3 bases; junction bases not matched to a gene: 10. The CDR3 nucleotides are TGCAGTGCCCCCAGACTAGCGGGGGGGATAAGCTACAATGAGCAGTTCTTC. Protein: CSAPRLAGGISYNEQFF.

The J gene is TRBJ1-5, the V gene TRBV5-1, with D possibly TRBD1 on 5 matching bases. CDR1 is SGHRS and CDR2 is YFSETQ in the germline V gene. Trimming shortened V by 0 bases and J by 5 bases, and 12 bases separated the two germline ends. The CDR3 has 15 residues. The CDR3 reads CASSLDGLGDQPQHF. The DNA for the CDR3 is TGCGCCAGCAGCTTGGATGGATTGGGGGATCAGCCCCAGCATTTT.

CDR3 bases: TGCGCCAGCAGCTCCTCGCGGGGCTTCAACACTGAAGCTTTCTTT. This encodes CASSSSRGFNTEAFF. The gene calls are TRBV5-1 and TRBJ1-1, with TRBD1 as a possible D gene (5 bases). The germline gives CDR1 SGHRS, CDR2 YFSETQ. This CDR3 region has 15 residues. V gave up 3 bases and J gave up 2 bases, with 14 bases separating them. The variable domain in full, completed from reference TRBV5-1 and TRBJ1-1, reads KAGVTQTPRYLIKTRGQQVTLSCSPISGHRSVSWYQQTPGQGLQFLFEYFSETQRNKGNFPGRFSGRQFSNSRSEMNVSTLELGDSALYLCASSSSRGFNTEAFFGQGTRLTVV.

This clonotype came up a few times. V gene TRBV12-3 or TRBV12-4 combines with J gene TRBJ1-5, with no clear D. The CDR3 spans 14 residues. The V gene lost 1 base and the J gene lost 3 bases, with 7 bases spanning the gap. CDR3 protein: CASSLETDNQPQHF. As DNA, the CDR3 is TGTGCCAGCAGTTTAGAAACGGACAATCAGCCCCAGCATTTT.

This clonotype was recorded a few times. The chain links TRBV29-1 to TRBJ2-6; D not resolved. CDR1 is SQVTM, CDR2 ANQGSEA, per germline. The germline V and J ends were trimmed by 6 bases and 0 bases, with 12 bases remaining between them. The CDR3 is made up of 15 amino acids. The CDR3 DNA reads as TGCAGCGTCTCTGAACCGGGCTCTGGGGCCAACGTCCTGACTTTC. This gives the protein CSVSEPGSGANVLTF.

V is TRBV9 and J is TRBJ2-3; TRBD2 matches 7 bases. This CDR3 has 16 amino acids. Trimming cost V 0 bases and J 2 bases; bases outside gene matches: 6. CDR1 and CDR2 from the germline V gene are SGDLS and YYNGEE. The DNA for the CDR3 is TGTGCCAGCAGCGTAGCGCGGGGGTCTAACACAGATACGCAGTATTTT. Residues: CASSVARGSNTDTQYF.

The chain links TRBV7-2 to TRBJ1-2; D remains ambiguous. This CDR3 is built from 17 residues. Trimming removed 1 base at V and 0 bases at J, with 15 bases between. Germline V gene sequence: CDR1 SGHTA, CDR2 FQGNSA. The CDR3 protein is CASSLGGGQASNYGYTF. The CDR3 bases are TGTGCCAGCAGCTTAGGGGGTGGGCAGGCGTCTAACTATGGCTACACCTTC.

This clonotype has a handful of counts. This chain connects TRBV20-1 to TRBJ2-7, with D unresolved. The CDR3 consists of 12 residues. The V gene's germline CDR1 is DFQATT and CDR2 SNEGSKA (reference sequence). Trimming pared 1 base from V and 7 bases from J, leaving 11 bases between. The CDR3 protein is CSARGQAREQYF. In DNA, the CDR3 is TGCAGTGCTAGAGGTCAGGCTCGGGAGCAGTACTTC.

This clonotype has more than one count but fewer than ten. A clone one base away is much larger, so this may be a read error. The V gene is TRBV28, the J gene TRBJ2-1; D may match TRBD1 or TRBD2 (6 bases each). This CDR3 region has 17 residues. Between the trimmed V and J ends, which lost 6 bases and 10 bases, there was a span of 28 bases. Germline V gene sequence: CDR1 MDHEN, CDR2 SYDVKM. CDR3 coding DNA: TGTGCCAGCAGGCCCCCCTCGCCGGGGGCTGGGGGGAGGGAGCAGTTCTTC. Residues: CASRPPSPGAGGREQFF.

This clonotype was seen a handful of times. The V gene is TRBV7-2, the J gene TRBJ2-5; 8 positions match TRBD1. Germline values: CDR1 SGHTA, CDR2 FQGNSA. The CDR3 loop spans 17 amino acids. J gave up 3 bases and V 5 bases, and 14 bases lay outside the gene matches. The chain's CDR3 is CASSHQSGGSGEETQYF. The CDR3 DNA follows: TGTGCCAGCAGCCATCAATCAGGGGGCTCGGGAGAAGAGACCCAGTACTTC.

This clonotype turned up a few times. The CDR3 sequence: CASSLSGGANYEQFF. CDR3 DNA sequence: TGTGCCAGCAGCCTGAGCGGGGGGGCCAACTATGAGCAGTTCTTC. The chain is built from TRBV12-3 or TRBV12-4 and TRBJ2-1; 10 positions agree with TRBD2. The CDR3 extends over 15 amino acids. The V gene end was trimmed by 6 bases and the J gene end by 8 bases; junction bases not matched to a gene: 10.

The genes are TRBV7-2 and TRBJ1-5; 7 bases are a match to TRBD1. V dropped 1 base and J dropped 3; count of bases not matched to a gene: 3. Germline CDR1 SGHTA, CDR2 FQGNSA. The CDR3 has 15 residues. The CDR3 protein is CASSLDRGDNQPQHF. The CDR3 DNA follows: TGTGCCAGCAGCTTAGACAGGGGAGACAATCAGCCCCAGCATTTT.

With respect to this clonotype: Lacking the conserved final phenylalanine or tryptophan, this CDR3 likely reflects a read error. The V and J genes are TRBV7-3 and TRBJ1-1, with 7 positions matching TRBD1. The CDR3 is made up of 15 amino acids. Germline-derived CDR1 and CDR2 are SGHTA and FQGTGA. CDR3 region: CACSLSSGGGTEAFI. The DNA of the CDR3 is TGTGCCTGCAGCTTAAGCTCAGGGGGTGGCACTGAAGCTTTCATT.

The chain carries TRBV27 and TRBJ1-1, with TRBD1 matching over 8 bases. V lost 4 bases, J lost 3 bases, and 10 bases stayed unmatched. Germline CDR1 MNHEY, CDR2 SMNVEV (reference sequence). There are 16 residues in the CDR3. CDR3 sequence reads: CASSSFPTGEDTEAFF. CDR3 sequence (DNA): TGTGCCAGCAGTTCCTTCCCGACAGGGGAGGACACTGAAGCTTTCTTT.

In its sample, this clonotype was seen a few times. The junction departs from the called germline gene at one end, perhaps through a read error. V usage is TRBV5-1 and J usage is TRBJ2-1; 7 nucleotides match TRBD1. CDR3 length equals 15 residues. Germline loops: CDR1 SGHRS, CDR2 YFSETQ. This CDR3 is CASSVQGLSYNEQFF. The CDR3 DNA reads as TGTGCCAGCAGCGTACAGGGGTTATCCTACAATGAGCAGTTCTTC.

The chain joins TRBV10-3 to TRBJ2-1, with TRBD1 as a possible D gene (5 bases). The germline V gene has CDR1 ENHRY and CDR2 SYGVKD. Trimming removed 3 bases at V and 5 bases at J, with 11 bases between. CDR3 size: 14 residues. In DNA, the CDR3 is TGTGCCATCAGTGATCTCCCCAGGGACAATGAGCAGTTCTTC. Encoded protein: CAISDLPRDNEQFF.

As to this clonotype: At one boundary the junction diverges from the germline segment, which might be a read error. The genes are TRBV7-9 and TRBJ2-5, with 7 bases identical to TRBD1. The CDR3 has 14 residues. Germline CDR1 is SEHNR and CDR2 is FQNEAQ (reference sequence). CDR3 loop: CASSFDRVRETRYF. In DNA, the CDR3 is TGTGCCAGCAGCTTCGACAGGGTACGAGAGACCCGGTACTTC.

The chain has TRBV6-5 and TRBJ1-6; 7 bases map to TRBD1. Germline-derived CDR1 and CDR2 are MNHEY and SVGAGI. J gave up 7 bases and V 6 bases, and 6 bases lay outside the gene matches. The CDR3 consists of 14 residues. The CDR3 protein is CASSMTGLNSPLHF. CDR3 DNA sequence: TGTGCCAGCAGCATGACAGGGTTGAATTCACCCCTCCACTTT.

This clonotype was picked up a small number of times. The DNA for the CDR3 is TGCGCCAGCAGCTTCGAAGGGGGGGCTAGCACAGATACGCAGTATTTT. Translating gives CASSFEGGASTDTQYF. The chain has TRBV5-1 and TRBJ2-3; TRBD2 is a possible D gene (7 bases). Germline assignment: CDR1 SGHRS and CDR2 YFSETQ. V was shortened by 2 bases and J by 0 bases, with 13 bases between the two germline ends. This CDR3 has 16 amino acids.

In its sample, this clonotype was seen a few times. The V call is TRBV9, the J call TRBJ1-6, with D uncertain. The CDR3 is 13 residues long. CDR1 is SGDLS and CDR2 is YYNGEE in the germline V gene. V was clipped by 3 bases and J by 10 bases, with 11 bases between them. DNA for the CDR3: TGTGCCAGCAGCGCCGCACCAAGGTCACCCCTCCACTTT. Its protein is CASSAAPRSPLHF.

This clonotype was seen a few times. This chain uses TRBV29-1 with TRBJ2-7, with a weak D call TRBD1 (6 bases). This CDR3 region has 14 residues. The V and J ends lost 1 base and 1 base respectively, with 11 bases between them. The germline gives CDR1 SQVTM, CDR2 ANQGSEA. The CDR3 bases are TGCAGCGTTGAAGCCGAGACAGGTTCCTACGAGCAGTACTTC. This encodes CSVEAETGSYEQYF.